Below are 13 T cell receptor beta chains sequenced from a single sample in a study of T cells in Graves' hyperthyroidism and ophthalmopathy. TCR beta CDR3 region amplification was performed from RNA transcripts. TCR CDR3 regions were first amplified by RT-PCR with HTBI primers. TCRdb called the multiplex PCR reads again in MiXCR, with one record for every CDR3 protein. The sample carries about 690,000 distinct CDR3 sequences, 17% recorded once. Material for sequencing was blood. These TCRs come from a man between 45 and 60 years old with Graves' hyperthyroidism.

This clonotype was recorded many times. V and J are TRBV28 and TRBJ1-1; D ambiguous. The CDR3 runs 14 residues. Germline V lookup: CDR1 MDHEN, CDR2 SYDVKM. Trimming pared 1 base from V and 5 bases from J, leaving 11 bases between. The CDR3 sequence: CASSLYGEATEAFF. The CDR3, as DNA: TGTGCCAGCAGTTTATACGGGGAAGCGACTGAAGCTTTCTTT.

This clonotype appeared a few times. The rearrangement links TRBV27 to TRBJ2-1; 7 bases agree with TRBD2. Germline V gene lookup returns CDR1 MNHEY and CDR2 SMNVEV (reference sequence). The CDR3 has 15 amino acids. V shed 2 bases, J shed 4 bases, and the junction held 5 bases outside the gene matches. The CDR3 DNA reads as TGTGCCAGCAGTTTAGCGGGAGAGAGATACAATGAGCAGTTCTTC. Encoded protein: CASSLAGERYNEQFF.

This clonotype was observed at least ten times. The chain uses TRBV7-8 and TRBJ1-6, with D perhaps TRBD1 (5 bases). The V and J ends lost 0 bases and 8 bases respectively, with 8 bases between them. The CDR3 length is 14 residues. Per germline, CDR1 SGHVS and CDR2 FQNEAQ. This chain's CDR3 is CASSLARADSPLHF. The CDR3 DNA sequence: TGTGCCAGCAGCTTAGCCAGGGCGGATTCACCCCTCCACTTT.

This clonotype has a handful of counts. The CDR3 coding sequence is TGTGCCAGCAGTTTAGGCGGTGCGGAGGCTGAAGCTTTCTTT. Amino acids: CASSLGGAEAEAFF. The rearrangement uses TRBV12-3 or TRBV12-4 and TRBJ1-1; D remains unclear. CDR3 length: 14 amino acids. The V end lost 1 base, the J end lost 6 bases, and 12 bases lay between the germline ends.

In this sample, this clonotype turned up many times. The chain recombines TRBV25-1 with TRBJ1-2, with D unclear. The V and J ends lost 8 bases and 0 bases respectively, with 10 bases between them. CDR1 and CDR2 from the germline V gene are MGHDK and SYGVNS. The CDR3 covers 13 residues. CDR3 nucleotide sequence: TGTGCCAGCCCACATCTAGCTAACTATGGCTACACCTTC. Translating gives CASPHLANYGYTF.

There are a few counts of this clonotype. The V call is TRBV18, the J call TRBJ2-6; a possible D gene is TRBD2 (7 bases). V gave up 6 bases and J gave up 0 bases, with 15 bases separating them. The length of the CDR3 is 17 residues. Germline-derived CDR1 and CDR2 are KGHSH and LQKENI. CDR3: CASSLGGPDSGANVLTF. The CDR3 DNA reads TGTGCCAGCTCGTTGGGGGGGCCCGACTCTGGGGCCAACGTCCTGACTTTC.

About this clonotype itself: One end of the junction is discordant with germline, which a read error may explain. V gene TRBV13 combines with J gene TRBJ2-2; 12 bases line up with TRBD2. CDR1 is PRHDT, CDR2 FYEKMQ, per germline (reference sequence). This CDR3 is built from 16 residues. In nucleotides, the CDR3 is TGTGCCAGCAGCCCCCGGACTAGCGGGAACACCGGGGAGCTGTTGTTT. It translates to CASSPRTSGNTGELLF.

This clonotype came up many times. J is TRBJ2-7 and V is TRBV2, with D maybe TRBD1 (6 bases). Per germline, CDR1 SNHLY and CDR2 FYNNEI. V dropped 6 bases and J dropped 4 bases, with 10 bases sitting between them. The CDR3 spans 12 residues. The CDR3 region is CASRPDSYEQYF. For the CDR3, the DNA is TGTGCCAGCAGACCGGACAGTTACGAGCAGTACTTC. The variable domain in full, with the rest retrieved from reference TRBV2 and TRBJ2-7, is EPEVTQTPSHQVTQMGQEVILRCVPISNHLYFYWYRQILGQKVEFLVSFYNNEISEKSEIFDDQFSVERPDGSNFTLKIRSTKLEDSAMYFCASRPDSYEQYFGPGTRLTVT.

The genes are TRBV2 and TRBJ2-5, with 7 bases lining up with TRBD1. The CDR3 contains 14 residues. Germline V gives CDR1 SNHLY, CDR2 FYNNEI. Germline trimming cut 5 bases from V and 5 bases from J; bases unmatched to any gene: 8. The CDR3 DNA reads TGTGCCAGCAGTAAACAGGGGTCTGGGGAGACCCAGTACTTC. Translated: CASSKQGSGETQYF.

This clonotype was picked up a small number of times. The chain uses TRBV6-1 and TRBJ1-2, with a possible D match to TRBD1 (5 bases). The CDR3 loop spans 15 amino acids. The germline CDR1 and CDR2 sequences are MNHNS and SASEGT. Trimming removed 7 bases from V and 3 bases from J, with 18 bases in between. CDR3 loop: CASTETAKQHYGYTF. DNA of the CDR3: TGTGCCAGCACCGAGACAGCTAAGCAACACTATGGCTACACCTTC.

Note on this clonotype: A much larger clone sits a single nucleotide away, making a read error possible. The chain uses TRBV5-1 and TRBJ1-1; the match to TRBD1 covers 10 bases. V trimming: 4 bases; J trimming: 10 bases; junction bases outside the gene matches: 10. From germline, CDR1 is SGHRS and CDR2 YFSETQ. This CDR3 is 14 amino acids long. The CDR3 DNA reads as TGCGCCAGCAGCCCTACCGGGAGGACAGGGGGAGCTTTCTTT. Its translation is CASSPTGRTGGAFF.

This clonotype was detected ten times or more. This chain joins TRBV11-2 and TRBJ2-1; 9 bases line up with TRBD2. The CDR3 extends over 15 amino acids. CDR1 is SGHAT, CDR2 FQNNGV, per germline. Trimming at V came to 4 bases and at J to 3 bases, leaving 4 bases not matched to a gene. Here the CDR3 DNA reads TGTGCCAGCAGCTCATTAGCGGGAGTCTACAATGAGCAGTTCTTC. It yields the protein CASSSLAGVYNEQFF. The full variable domain, completed using reference TRBV11-2 and TRBJ2-1, is EAGVAQSPRYKIIEKRQSVAFWCNPISGHATLYWYQQILGQGPKLLIQFQNNGVVDDSQLPKDRFSAERLKGVDSTLKIQPAKLEDSAVYLCASSSLAGVYNEQFFGPGTRLTVL.

The rearrangement joins TRBV5-1 to TRBJ2-3; no clear D gene. Germline CDR1 is SGHRS and CDR2 is YFSETQ. CDR3 size: 13 residues. Trimming shortened V by 6 bases and J by 0 bases, and 8 bases separated the two germline ends. This CDR3 reads CASTFGSTDTQYF. The CDR3 DNA follows: TGCGCCAGCACCTTCGGTAGCACAGATACGCAGTATTTT.